This T cell receptor beta chain stems from a study of blood T cells in healthy people across ages. Sample-barcoded 5' priming and a J-beta primer mix drove a second PCR of roughly 7 to 11 cycles. Researchers report that a template-switch adaptor with 12 random nucleotides tagged each cDNA molecule. TCRdb reprocessed the 5' RACE reads via MiXCR and lists one record per CDR3 protein. The sample includes roughly 2 million distinct CDR3 sequences, about 49% of them seen just once. This CDR3 has 16 residues. Trimming shortened V by 3 bases and J by 4 bases, and 18 bases separated the two germline ends. Concerning this clonotype: Its specificity is not known.

Study-level findings and limits: The recorded TCR beta diversity per million T cells decreased in a roughly linear manner with age. Since the PBMCs were unsorted, naive and antigen-experienced cells could not be conclusively compared.

The sequenced sample consisted of blood. The genes are TRBV12-3 or TRBV12-4 and TRBJ1-2, with a possible D match to TRBD1 (6 bases). This sequence was found in a woman aged 40-49 years in good health. CDR3 sequence (DNA): TGTGCCAGCAGTTTCCGGGGGCGGCAGAGTGTCTATGGCTACACCTTC. Residues: CASSFRGRQSVYGYTF.